The 4 T cell receptor beta chains below all came from one sample that was sequenced in a study of Graves' ophthalmopathy and Graves' hyperthyroidism. Amplification of the TCR beta CDR3 regions used RNA transcripts (as template). HTBI primers were used in a first-round RT-PCR, which preceded a second-round multiplex PCR. From the multiplex PCR reads, TCRdb called clonotypes with MiXCR, one entry per CDR3 protein. This sample carries around 1,200,000 distinct CDR3 sequences, less than 45% of them seen once, and the ten largest clones take 8.5% to 14%. The sequencing sample was made of peripheral blood or thyroid tissue (not recorded which). Receptors were obtained from an adult man with Graves' hyperthyroidism.

The rearrangement links TRBV29-1 to TRBJ1-6; 7 bases are a match to TRBD1. Trimming took 4 bases from V and 8 from J; bases not matched to a gene: 5. Germline loops: CDR1 SQVTM, CDR2 ANQGSEA. This CDR3 is 13 amino acids long. The DNA of the CDR3 is TGCAGCGTTGGACAGGGTCACTATTCACCCCTCCACTTT. Protein: CSVGQGHYSPLHF.

Regarding this clonotype: A read error is possible here, since a much larger clone lies one base away. The gene calls are TRBV10-3 and TRBJ2-2; tentatively, D is TRBD2 (6 bases). The CDR3 has 15 amino acids. Trimming left V 5 bases short and J 4 bases short, with 14 bases between. Germline V CDR1 and CDR2: ENHRY, SYGVKD. CDR3 protein: CAISFRRAGTGELFF. The CDR3 DNA sequence: TGTGCCATCAGTTTTAGGAGAGCGGGCACCGGGGAGCTGTTTTTT.

The chain carries TRBV2 and TRBJ2-7, with D unresolved. Trimming took off 6 bases at V and 0 bases at J, with 12 bases between the two ends. Germline V gene sequence: CDR1 SNHLY, CDR2 FYNNEI. The CDR3 has 14 residues. The CDR3 loop reads CASSVDRSSYEQYF. CDR3 sequence (DNA): TGTGCCAGCAGCGTTGACCGATCCTCCTACGAGCAGTACTTC. The whole variable domain, filled in from reference TRBV2 and TRBJ2-7, reads EPEVTQTPSHQVTQMGQEVILRCVPISNHLYFYWYRQILGQKVEFLVSFYNNEISEKSEIFDDQFSVERPDGSNFTLKIRSTKLEDSAMYFCASSVDRSSYEQYFGPGTRLTVT.

The chain joins TRBV15 to TRBJ2-3; possible D gene TRBD2, 5 bases. Germline CDR1 and CDR2: LNHNV and YYDKDF (reference sequence). This CDR3 contains 15 residues. V was pared by 4 bases and J by 6 bases, with 17 bases between. The CDR3 sequence is CATSKEDGITDTQYF. The CDR3 DNA is TGTGCCACCAGCAAAGAGGACGGGATTACGGATACGCAGTATTTT.